This T cell receptor (beta chain) appears in the sequencing data of a study of T cells after yellow fever vaccination. Overall study context: SMART-Seq v4 Ultra Low Input prepared the low-cell-number fractions.

TCRdb fed the 5' RACE reads into MiXCR, producing one record per CDR3 protein. The table shows more than 250,000 distinct CDR3 sequences, with 6.5% to 8.5% occurring only once. This clonotype was observed a few times. V was shortened by 5 bases and J by 1 base, with 12 bases between the two germline ends. The CDR3 covers 14 residues. CDR1 and CDR2 (germline): DFQATT, SNEGSKA (reference sequence). This sequence joins TRBV20-1 and TRBJ1-5, with D possibly being TRBD1 (5 bases). This receptor was identified in a man aged 18 to 35 who received the YFV17D yellow fever vaccine. This material consisted of PBMCs, taken approximately 47 days after the first yellow fever vaccination. CDR3 region: CSARQWGSNQPQHF. CDR3 coding DNA: TGCAGTGCTCGACAGTGGGGAAGCAATCAGCCCCAGCATTTT.